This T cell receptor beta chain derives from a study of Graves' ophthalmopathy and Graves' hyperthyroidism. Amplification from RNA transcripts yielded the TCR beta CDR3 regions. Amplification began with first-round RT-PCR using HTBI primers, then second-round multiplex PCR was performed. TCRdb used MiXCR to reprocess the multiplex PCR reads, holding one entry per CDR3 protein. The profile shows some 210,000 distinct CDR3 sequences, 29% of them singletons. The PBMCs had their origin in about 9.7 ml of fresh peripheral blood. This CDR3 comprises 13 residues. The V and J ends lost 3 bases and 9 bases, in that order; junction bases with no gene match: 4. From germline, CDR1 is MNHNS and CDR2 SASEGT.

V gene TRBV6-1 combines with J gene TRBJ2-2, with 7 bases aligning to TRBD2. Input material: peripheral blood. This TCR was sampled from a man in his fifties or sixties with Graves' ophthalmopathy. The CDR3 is CASSEGRARELFF. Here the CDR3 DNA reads TGTGCCAGCAGTGAGGGGAGGGCCAGGGAGCTGTTTTTT.